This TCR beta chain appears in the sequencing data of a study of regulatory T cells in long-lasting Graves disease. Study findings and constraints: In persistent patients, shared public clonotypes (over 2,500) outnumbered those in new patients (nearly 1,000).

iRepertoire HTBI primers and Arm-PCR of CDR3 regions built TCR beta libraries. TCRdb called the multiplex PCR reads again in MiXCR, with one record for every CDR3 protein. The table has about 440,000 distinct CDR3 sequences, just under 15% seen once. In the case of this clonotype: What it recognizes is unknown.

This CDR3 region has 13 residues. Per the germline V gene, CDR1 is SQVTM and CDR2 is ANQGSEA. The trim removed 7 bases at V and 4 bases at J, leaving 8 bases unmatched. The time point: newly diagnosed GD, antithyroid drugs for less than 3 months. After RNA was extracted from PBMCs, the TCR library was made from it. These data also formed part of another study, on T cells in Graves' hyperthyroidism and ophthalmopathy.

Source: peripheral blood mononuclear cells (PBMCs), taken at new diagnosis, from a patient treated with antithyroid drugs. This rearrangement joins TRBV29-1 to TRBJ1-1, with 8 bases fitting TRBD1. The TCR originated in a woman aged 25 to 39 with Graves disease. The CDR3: CSGSTGVSTEAFF. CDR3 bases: TGCAGCGGATCGACAGGGGTGTCCACTGAAGCTTTCTTT.